This TCR beta chain was recovered during a study of PD-1 blockade in classical Hodgkin lymphoma. Broader study findings: Patients excluded were those beginning nivolumab under 1 year after ASCT. Only CD4+ TCR diversity, not CD8+, had risen significantly by C4D1.

Every patient had relapsed following autologous stem cell transplantation, and cohorts differed in brentuximab vedotin exposure. In regard to this clone: Its antigen is currently unknown.

Sequencing used immunoSEQ multiplex PCR; TCRdb keeps in-frame clones, though not all of them. The data hold approximately 44,000 clones, with around 75% observed a single time. The germline V gene encodes CDR1 SGHRS and CDR2 YFSETQ. Trimming cost V 5 bases and J 5 bases, with 10 bases left between them. The CDR3 spans 12 residues. V usage is TRBV5-1 and J usage is TRBJ2-5; the D is unclear. The starting material was peripheral blood mononuclear cells (PBMCs), obtained at baseline. The sequence derives from a human donor with classical Hodgkin lymphoma. As DNA, the CDR3 is TGCGCCAGCAGGCTTGGGATGGAGACCCAGTACTTC. It yields the protein CASRLGMETQYF.